This record looks at one T cell receptor (beta chain) sequence and its context. Source study methods: Amplification with reference gene primers provided the estimates of nucleated cell counts. TCRdb keeps only in-frame clones here, not all; method: immunoSEQ multiplex PCR. V and J calls and clone size are those listed in that table; D and trimming were worked out from the DNA. Here the sample spans approximately 86,000 clones, 89% being singletons. The CDR3 runs 14 residues. Germline V gene data show CDR1 as LNHNV and CDR2 as YYDKDF (reference sequence). V dropped 4 bases and J dropped 2 bases, with 11 bases sitting between them. The sample originates from a study of blood T cell repertoires in COVID-19. Study details: Donors in the United States, Italy and Spain gave samples during acute or convalescent COVID-19. PBMCs, B-cell-depleted T cells, or T cells were the source of the cDNA or gDNA that made up the material.

This sequence originates from a man aged 50-59 years with acute or convalescent COVID-19. Sequencing used peripheral blood. The chain is built from TRBV15 and TRBJ1-2; no clear D. The CDR3 DNA is TGTGCCACCAGCACCTACGACTTAAACTATGGCTACACCTTC. Translated, it gives CATSTYDLNYGYTF.